The rows below give T cell receptor beta chains drawn from one sample of a study of T cells in Graves' hyperthyroidism and ophthalmopathy. TCRdb itself ran the multiplex PCR reads through MiXCR, one entry per CDR3 protein. The top ten clones hold roughly 19% of a sample with roughly 500,000 distinct CDR3 sequences, about 43% of them seen once. The material sequenced was peripheral blood or thyroid tissue (not recorded which). The receptor source for this set is an adult woman with Graves' disease, either hyperthyroidism or ophthalmopathy (not recorded which). CDR3s include the opening cysteine and the closing phenylalanine or tryptophan. The order of the fields is clone size, V gene, D gene, J gene, CDR3 protein, CDR3 DNA. The D gene is left open where the match is weak. Size values are once, few and many counts, or a class for expanded clones, and some rows have none.

abundance: once; v_gene: TRBV10-3; d_gene: NA; j_gene: TRBJ1-4; CDR3aa: CAISERWNEKLFF; CDR3nt: TGTGCCATCAGTGAGCGCTGGAATGAAAAACTGTTTTTT
abundance: NA; v_gene: TRBV7-3; d_gene: NA; j_gene: TRBJ1-2; CDR3aa: CASSSKQGGGYTF; CDR3nt: TGTGCCAGCAGCTCCAAGCAGGGTGGTGGCTACACCTTC
abundance: many; v_gene: TRBV20-1; d_gene: NA; j_gene: TRBJ2-7; CDR3aa: CSAFPLVGYEQYF; CDR3nt: TGCAGTGCTTTCCCGTTAGTTGGCTACGAGCAGTACTTC
abundance: once; v_gene: TRBV15; d_gene: NA; j_gene: TRBJ2-7; CDR3aa: CATSRTTGSYEQYF; CDR3nt: TGTGCCACCAGCAGGACGACAGGTTCCTACGAGCAGTACTTC
abundance: many; v_gene: TRBV7-2; d_gene: NA; j_gene: TRBJ2-7; CDR3aa: CASSLNAADEQYF; CDR3nt: TGTGCCAGCAGCCTCAATGCGGCGGACGAGCAGTACTTC
abundance: NA; v_gene: TRBV5-1; d_gene: NA; j_gene: TRBJ1-2; CDR3aa: CASSLAGVSGYTF; CDR3nt: TGTGCCAGCAGCTTGGCAGGGGTCTCTGGCTACACCTTC
abundance: many; v_gene: TRBV7-8; d_gene: NA; j_gene: TRBJ1-4; CDR3aa: CASSSPRGATNEKLFF; CDR3nt: TGTGCCAGCAGCTCCCCCCGTGGGGCAACTAATGAAAAACTGTTTTTT
abundance: many; v_gene: TRBV7-9; d_gene: NA; j_gene: TRBJ1-1; CDR3aa: CASSLGVDWEAGTEAFF; CDR3nt: TGTGCCAGCAGCTTAGGGGTCGATTGGGAGGCGGGCACTGAAGCTTTCTTT
abundance: NA; v_gene: TRBV4-1; d_gene: TRBD2; j_gene: TRBJ2-7; CDR3aa: CASSQDHTSGVYEQYF; CDR3nt: TGCGCCAGCAGCCAAGATCATACTAGCGGGGTCTACGAGCAGTACTTC
abundance: NA; v_gene: TRBV9; d_gene: NA; j_gene: TRBJ2-6; CDR3aa: CASSAHSASSGANVLTF; CDR3nt: TGTGCCAGCAGCGCCCATTCAGCATCCTCTGGGGCCAACGTCCTGACTTTC
abundance: few; v_gene: TRBV9; d_gene: TRBD1; j_gene: TRBJ2-7; CDR3aa: CASSGDRDGSYEQYF; CDR3nt: TGTGCCAGCAGCGGAGACAGGGACGGGTCCTACGAGCAGTACTTC
abundance: NA; v_gene: TRBV5-4; d_gene: NA; j_gene: TRBJ2-3; CDR3aa: CASSRGETDTQYF; CDR3nt: TGTGCCAGCAGCCGAGGGGAGACAGATACGCAGTATTTT
abundance: many; v_gene: TRBV5-1; d_gene: NA; j_gene: TRBJ2-2; CDR3aa: CASSWARRGAGELFF; CDR3nt: TGCGCCAGCAGCTGGGCCAGAAGGGGCGCCGGGGAGCTGTTTTTT
abundance: NA; v_gene: TRBV29-1; d_gene: TRBD1; j_gene: TRBJ2-7; CDR3aa: CSVEIRTGREQYF; CDR3nt: TGCAGCGTTGAGATCAGGACAGGGCGGGAGCAGTACTTC
abundance: many; v_gene: TRBV6-1; d_gene: NA; j_gene: TRBJ1-1; CDR3aa: CASIGRAGPAFF; CDR3nt: TGTGCCAGCATAGGTAGGGCAGGGCCAGCTTTCTTT
abundance: few; v_gene: TRBV28; d_gene: TRBD1; j_gene: TRBJ1-5; CDR3aa: CASSRPMGQGFNQPQHF; CDR3nt: TGTGCCAGCAGCCGACCCATGGGACAGGGTTTCAATCAGCCCCAGCATTTT
abundance: NA; v_gene: TRBV10-3; d_gene: NA; j_gene: TRBJ2-6; CDR3aa: CAISAGGAGANVLTF; CDR3nt: TGTGCCATCAGTGCTGGGGGAGCTGGGGCCAACGTCCTGACTTTC
abundance: many; v_gene: TRBV20-1; d_gene: TRBD1; j_gene: TRBJ2-7; CDR3aa: CSARDGTGIGEQYF; CDR3nt: TGCAGTGCTAGAGATGGGACAGGGATCGGCGAGCAGTACTTC
abundance: NA; v_gene: TRBV19; d_gene: TRBD1; j_gene: TRBJ1-2; CDR3aa: CASSLGGTGRNYGYTF; CDR3nt: TGTGCCAGTAGCCTGGGAGGGACAGGGCGTAACTATGGCTACACCTTC
abundance: many; v_gene: TRBV24-1; d_gene: NA; j_gene: TRBJ1-2; CDR3aa: CATSDTDYDGYTF; CDR3nt: TGTGCCACCAGTGACACGGATTACGATGGCTACACCTTC
abundance: NA; v_gene: TRBV9; d_gene: NA; j_gene: TRBJ2-7; CDR3aa: CASRQTSYEQYF; CDR3nt: TGTGCCAGCAGACAGACTAGCTACGAGCAGTACTTC
abundance: NA; v_gene: TRBV29-1; d_gene: TRBD1; j_gene: TRBJ2-5; CDR3aa: CSVPSGGLFTETQYF; CDR3nt: TGCAGCGTCCCCTCAGGGGGCCTGTTTACAGAGACCCAGTACTTC
abundance: NA; v_gene: TRBV24-1; d_gene: NA; j_gene: TRBJ2-1; CDR3aa: CATSDSGTGVAEKQFF; CDR3nt: TGTGCCACCAGTGACAGTGGAACGGGAGTCGCGGAGAAGCAGTTCTTC
abundance: many; v_gene: TRBV13; d_gene: NA; j_gene: TRBJ2-7; CDR3aa: CASSLALGYYEQYF; CDR3nt: TGTGCCAGCAGCTTAGCTTTAGGGTATTACGAGCAGTACTTC
abundance: many; v_gene: TRBV19; d_gene: TRBD1; j_gene: TRBJ1-4; CDR3aa: CASSMTGNNEKLFF; CDR3nt: TGTGCCAGTAGTATGACAGGGAATAATGAAAAACTGTTTTTT
abundance: few; v_gene: TRBV18; d_gene: NA; j_gene: TRBJ1-4; CDR3aa: CASSPTTVGEKLFF; CDR3nt: TGTGCCAGCTCACCAACTACTGTAGGAGAAAAACTGTTTTTT
abundance: many; v_gene: TRBV2; d_gene: NA; j_gene: TRBJ1-5; CDR3aa: CATRQEINQPQHF; CDR3nt: TGTGCCACCCGACAGGAAATCAATCAGCCCCAGCATTTT
abundance: many; v_gene: TRBV15; d_gene: NA; j_gene: TRBJ1-5; CDR3aa: CATSPHREVGNQPQHF; CDR3nt: TGTGCCACCAGCCCACACAGGGAGGTTGGCAATCAGCCCCAGCATTTT
abundance: NA; v_gene: TRBV7-2; d_gene: NA; j_gene: TRBJ2-1; CDR3aa: CASSLGEFSYNEQFF; CDR3nt: TGTGCCAGCAGCCTTGGGGAGTTCTCCTACAATGAGCAGTTCTTC
abundance: many; v_gene: TRBV5-4; d_gene: NA; j_gene: TRBJ1-2; CDR3aa: CASSVSGTHNYGYTF; CDR3nt: TGTGCCAGCAGCGTTTCCGGGACACATAACTATGGCTACACCTTC
abundance: many; v_gene: TRBV9; d_gene: TRBD2; j_gene: TRBJ2-7; CDR3aa: CASSVGLAGASYEQYF; CDR3nt: TGTGCCAGCAGCGTGGGACTAGCGGGAGCCTCCTACGAGCAGTACTTC
abundance: NA; v_gene: TRBV5-6; d_gene: TRBD1; j_gene: TRBJ1-1; CDR3aa: CASSLPGQVTEAFF; CDR3nt: TGTGCCAGCAGCTTGCCGGGACAGGTCACTGAAGCTTTCTTT
abundance: once; v_gene: TRBV7-8; d_gene: TRBD1; j_gene: TRBJ1-6; CDR3aa: CASSSSGTGDSPLHF; CDR3nt: TGTGCCAGCAGCAGTTCCGGGACAGGGGATTCACCCCTCCACTTT
abundance: NA; v_gene: TRBV10-2; d_gene: NA; j_gene: TRBJ1-2; CDR3aa: CASSESQGGYGYTF; CDR3nt: TGCGCCAGCAGTGAGTCACAGGGTGGCTATGGCTACACCTTC
abundance: few; v_gene: TRBV10-2; d_gene: TRBD1; j_gene: TRBJ1-5; CDR3aa: CASRRGLDQPQHF; CDR3nt: TGCGCCAGCAGAAGGGGGCTTGATCAGCCCCAGCATTTT
abundance: many; v_gene: TRBV20-1; d_gene: NA; j_gene: TRBJ2-5; CDR3aa: CSASPTYFQETQYF; CDR3nt: TGCAGTGCTAGCCCGACTTATTTTCAAGAGACCCAGTACTTC
abundance: NA; v_gene: TRBV10-3; d_gene: TRBD1; j_gene: TRBJ1-6; CDR3aa: CAISQGAPSPLHF; CDR3nt: TGTGCCATCAGCCAGGGGGCTCCTTCACCCCTCCACTTT
abundance: many; v_gene: TRBV20-1; d_gene: TRBD1; j_gene: TRBJ1-2; CDR3aa: CSADTGGWGYTF; CDR3nt: TGCAGTGCCGACACAGGGGGCTGGGGCTACACCTTC
abundance: once; v_gene: TRBV7-8; d_gene: NA; j_gene: TRBJ1-6; CDR3aa: CASSIPRSPLHF; CDR3nt: TGTGCCAGCAGCATACCAAGGTCACCCCTCCACTTT
abundance: NA; v_gene: TRBV29-1; d_gene: NA; j_gene: TRBJ1-1; CDR3aa: CSVDPTDGDWVSFF; CDR3nt: TGCAGCGTTGATCCGACAGACGGGGACTGGGTATCTTTCTTT
abundance: many; v_gene: TRBV24-1; d_gene: NA; j_gene: TRBJ2-7; CDR3aa: CATSAVSYPYEQYF; CDR3nt: TGTGCCACCAGTGCGGTGAGCTACCCCTACGAGCAGTACTTC
abundance: NA; v_gene: TRBV2; d_gene: NA; j_gene: TRBJ2-7; CDR3aa: CASSDSGTRGGLYQQYF; CDR3nt: TGTGCCAGCAGTGATTCGGGGACCAGGGGAGGTCTGTATCAGCAGTACTTC
abundance: NA; v_gene: TRBV7-2; d_gene: NA; j_gene: TRBJ1-3; CDR3aa: CASSFLAEVNTIYF; CDR3nt: TGTGCCAGCAGCTTCCTAGCGGAGGTGAACACCATATATTTT
abundance: many; v_gene: TRBV27; d_gene: NA; j_gene: TRBJ2-7; CDR3aa: CASSLLGGTYEQYF; CDR3nt: TGTGCCAGCAGCTTATTGGGAGGAACCTACGAGCAGTACTTC
abundance: NA; v_gene: TRBV7-8; d_gene: NA; j_gene: TRBJ1-5; CDR3aa: CASSTRDIPHNQPQHF; CDR3nt: TGTGCCAGCAGCACCCGGGACATCCCTCACAATCAGCCCCAGCATTTT
abundance: NA; v_gene: TRBV5-1; d_gene: NA; j_gene: TRBJ2-7; CDR3aa: CASSSLRVIEQYF; CDR3nt: TGCGCCAGCAGCTCCCTTAGGGTCATTGAGCAGTACTTC
abundance: NA; v_gene: TRBV15; d_gene: NA; j_gene: TRBJ2-7; CDR3aa: CAASSQGGTGLYTYEQYF; CDR3nt: TGTGCCGCCAGCAGCCAAGGGGGAACAGGGCTCTACACCTACGAGCAGTACTTC
abundance: NA; v_gene: TRBV5-4; d_gene: NA; j_gene: TRBJ2-5; CDR3aa: CASSSHTIQETQYF; CDR3nt: TGTGCCAGCAGCTCGCATACAATCCAAGAGACCCAGTACTTC
abundance: NA; v_gene: TRBV10-2; d_gene: NA; j_gene: TRBJ1-1; CDR3aa: CASSEGRTEAFF; CDR3nt: TGCGCCAGCAGTGAGGGCAGGACTGAAGCTTTCTTT
abundance: many; v_gene: TRBV19; d_gene: NA; j_gene: TRBJ2-7; CDR3aa: CASAWAGRNEQYF; CDR3nt: TGTGCCAGTGCTTGGGCAGGGAGAAACGAGCAGTACTTC
abundance: NA; v_gene: TRBV10-3; d_gene: NA; j_gene: TRBJ1-1; CDR3aa: CAISEGGHTEAFF; CDR3nt: TGTGCCATCAGTGAGGGGGGGCACACTGAAGCTTTCTTT
abundance: NA; v_gene: TRBV29-1; d_gene: TRBD2; j_gene: TRBJ2-3; CDR3aa: CSVRLAQTDTQYF; CDR3nt: TGCAGCGTCAGACTAGCGCAGACAGATACGCAGTATTTT
abundance: once; v_gene: TRBV9; d_gene: NA; j_gene: TRBJ2-5; CDR3aa: CASSARAGSLETQYF; CDR3nt: TGTGCCAGCAGCGCACGGGCCGGGAGCTTGGAGACCCAGTACTTC
abundance: NA; v_gene: TRBV7-3; d_gene: TRBD2; j_gene: TRBJ2-7; CDR3aa: CASSPGTSGRCEQYF; CDR3nt: TGTGCCAGCAGCCCCGGGACTAGCGGGAGATGCGAGCAGTACTTC
abundance: once; v_gene: TRBV15; d_gene: NA; j_gene: TRBJ1-1; CDR3aa: CATSSLEDESEAFF; CDR3nt: TGTGCCACCAGCAGCTTGGAGGACGAATCTGAAGCTTTCTTT